This TCR beta chain was sequenced in a study of shared clonotypes between healthy human individuals. Sequencing used immunoSEQ multiplex PCR; TCRdb keeps in-frame clones, though not all of them. The sample includes approximately 740,000 clones, 92% of them seen just once. The naive CD8 fraction comprised CD45RO-negative cells positively selected for CCR7 and excluded terminally differentiated effector memory CD45RA+ cells. Adults of Caucasian background living in Nashville, Tennessee made up all donors. The V end lost 4 bases, the J end lost 9 bases, and 10 bases lay between the germline ends. Germline CDR1 and CDR2: MDHEN and SYDVKM. The CDR3 length is 12 residues. This clone has a single count. Its antigen is not identified. Broader study findings: The donor pool, a small one, limited the genetic and exposure-history diversity represented.

Sequenced: naive CD8+ T cells sorted from blood. This chain joins TRBV28 and TRBJ2-1, with D unresolved. The sequence was collected from a man aged 25 to 40 in good health. The CDR3 sequence is CASSSSGIEQFF. For the CDR3, the DNA is TGTGCCAGCAGTTCTTCTGGGATTGAGCAGTTCTTC.